A single T cell receptor beta chain is shown here with its context. The sample comes from a study of T-cell reconstitution after alpha-beta-depleted transplantation in children. Unique molecular identifiers were incorporated into the prepared TCRbeta library. TCRdb re-analysed the PCR reads in MiXCR, keeping a single row per CDR3 protein. Altogether about 360,000 distinct CDR3 sequences are present, roughly 13% being singletons, with the ten largest covering 4% to 5.5%. The CDR3 is 13 amino acids. Trimming removed 4 bases from V and 8 bases from J, with 13 bases in between. Germline-derived CDR1 and CDR2 are SGHVS and FQNEAQ.

The chain links TRBV7-8 to TRBJ2-3; D unresolved. The starting material was PBMCs, obtained from the stem cell graft. The receptor comes from a human donor who donated a stem cell graft to a child with Fanconi anemia. The CDR3 reads CASSSMTMGTQYF. The CDR3 DNA reads as TGTGCCAGCAGCTCAATGACAATGGGTACGCAGTATTTT.